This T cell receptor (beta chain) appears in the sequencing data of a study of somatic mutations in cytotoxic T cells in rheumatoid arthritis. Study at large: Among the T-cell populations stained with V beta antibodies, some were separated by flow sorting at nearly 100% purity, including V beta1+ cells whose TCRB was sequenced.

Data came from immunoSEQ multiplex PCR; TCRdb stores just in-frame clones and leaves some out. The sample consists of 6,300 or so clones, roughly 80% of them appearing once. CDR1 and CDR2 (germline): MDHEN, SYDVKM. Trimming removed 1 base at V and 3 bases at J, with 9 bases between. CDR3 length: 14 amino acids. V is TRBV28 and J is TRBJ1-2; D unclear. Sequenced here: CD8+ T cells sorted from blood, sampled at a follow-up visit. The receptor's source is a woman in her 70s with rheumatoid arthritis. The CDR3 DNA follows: TGTGCCAGCAGTTTATTTCGGGGTGACTATGGCTACACCTTC. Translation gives CASSLFRGDYGYTF.